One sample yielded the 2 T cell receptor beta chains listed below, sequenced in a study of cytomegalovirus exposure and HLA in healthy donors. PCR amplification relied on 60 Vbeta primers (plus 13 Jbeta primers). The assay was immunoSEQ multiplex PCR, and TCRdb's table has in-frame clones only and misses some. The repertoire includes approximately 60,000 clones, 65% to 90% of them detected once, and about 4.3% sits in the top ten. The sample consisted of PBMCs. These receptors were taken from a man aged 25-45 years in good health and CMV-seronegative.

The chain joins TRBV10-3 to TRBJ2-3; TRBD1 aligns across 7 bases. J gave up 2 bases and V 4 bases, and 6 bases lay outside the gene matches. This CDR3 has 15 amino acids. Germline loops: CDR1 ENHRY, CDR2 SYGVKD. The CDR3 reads CAISVTGDNTDTQYF. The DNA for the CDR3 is TGTGCCATCAGTGTAACAGGGGATAACACAGATACGCAGTATTTT.

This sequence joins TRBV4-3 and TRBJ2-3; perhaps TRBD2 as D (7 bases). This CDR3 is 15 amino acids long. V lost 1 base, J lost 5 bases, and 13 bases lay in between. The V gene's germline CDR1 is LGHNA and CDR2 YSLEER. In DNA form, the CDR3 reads TGCGCCAGCAGCCAAGCGGTGGGGGGGCGAGATACGCAGTATTTT. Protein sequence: CASSQAVGGRDTQYF.